This T cell receptor beta chain appears in the sequencing data of a study of blood T cell repertoires in COVID-19. About the study: PBMCs, B-cell-depleted T cells, or T cells were the source of the cDNA or gDNA that made up the material.

The protocol was immunoSEQ multiplex PCR, while the TCRdb copy is restricted to in-frame clones and leaves out a portion. The sample holds roughly 330,000 clones; 70% to 90% are singletons and the top ten take roughly 5.2%. The CDR3 has 15 amino acids. The junction had 3 bases not matched to a gene; V was cut back by 5 bases and J by 1 base. The V gene's germline CDR1 is MNHEY and CDR2 SVGAGI. V and J are TRBV6-5 and TRBJ1-2; 11 bases line up with TRBD1. Sequenced input: PBMCs or T cells enriched from blood (not recorded which). The receptor was derived from a woman aged 25 to 39 who had recovered from COVID-19. This CDR3 is CASSRTGGLNYGYTF. CDR3 bases: TGTGCCAGCAGTCGGACAGGGGGCCTTAACTATGGCTACACCTTC.